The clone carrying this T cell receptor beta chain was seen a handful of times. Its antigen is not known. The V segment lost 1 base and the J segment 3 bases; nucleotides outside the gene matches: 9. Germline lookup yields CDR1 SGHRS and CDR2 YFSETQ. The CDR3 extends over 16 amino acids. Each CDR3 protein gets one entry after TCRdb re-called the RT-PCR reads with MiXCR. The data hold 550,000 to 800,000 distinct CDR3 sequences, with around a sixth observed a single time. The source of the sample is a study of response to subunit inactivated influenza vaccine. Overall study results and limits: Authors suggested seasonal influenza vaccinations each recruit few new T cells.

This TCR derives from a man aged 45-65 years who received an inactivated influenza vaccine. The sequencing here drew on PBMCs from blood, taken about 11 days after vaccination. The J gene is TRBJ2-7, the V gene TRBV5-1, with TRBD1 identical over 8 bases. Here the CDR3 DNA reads TGCGCCAGCAGCTTGTCAGGACAGGGTAAACTCTACGAGCAGTACTTC. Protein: CASSLSGQGKLYEQYF.